Presented here are 24 T cell receptor beta chains from one specimen sequenced in a study of T cell responses to AZD1222 COVID-19 vaccine. Assay: immunoSEQ multiplex PCR; the TCRdb copy retains only in-frame clones and omits some. The sample lists 150,000 to 200,000 clones, around 90% occurring once. This material consisted of peripheral blood, taken on day 0 of AZD1222 vaccination. Receptors originate from an adult in good health.

The chain uses TRBV10-1 and TRBJ2-3, with 14 nucleotides matching TRBD2. Germline CDR1 is WNHNN and CDR2 is SYGVQD (reference sequence). V trimming: 5 bases; J trimming: 9 bases; junction bases outside the gene matches: 1. CDR3 length: 13 amino acids. CDR3 amino acids: CASSRTSGGTQYF. For the CDR3, the DNA is TGCGCCAGCAGTCGGACTAGCGGGGGGACGCAGTATTTT.

The genes are TRBV30 and TRBJ2-2; TRBD2 matches at 7 bases. The CDR3 spans 15 residues. V gave up 0 bases and J gave up 1 base; unmatched junction bases: 2. CDR1 GTSNPN and CDR2 SVGIG come from the germline V gene (reference sequence). The CDR3 sequence is CAWSVVAGNTGELFF. In DNA form, the CDR3 reads TGTGCCTGGAGTGTTGTAGCGGGGAACACCGGGGAGCTGTTTTTT. Drawing the rest from reference TRBV30 and TRBJ2-2, the complete variable domain is SQTIHQWPATLVQPVGSPLSLECTVEGTSNPNLYWYRQAAGRGLQLLFYSVGIGQISSEVPQNLSASRPQDRQFILSSKKLLLSDSGFYLCAWSVVAGNTGELFFGEGSRLTVL.

The rearrangement joins TRBV5-4 to TRBJ1-1; D unresolved. This CDR3 has 14 amino acids. Germline V lookup: CDR1 SGHNT, CDR2 YYREEE (reference sequence). The germline V and J ends were trimmed by 2 bases and 7 bases, with 15 bases remaining between them. DNA of the CDR3: TGTGCCAGCAGCTTTGATCCTTTCGGGGTTGAAGCTTTCTTT. Protein sequence: CASSFDPFGVEAFF.

The chain couples TRBV30 to TRBJ2-5; D gene uncertain. The CDR3 has 12 amino acids. Germline CDR1 and CDR2: GTSNPN and SVGIG (reference sequence). The V end lost 0 bases, the J end lost 2 bases, and 4 bases lay between the germline ends. CDR3 amino acids: CAWSVQQETQYF. The CDR3 DNA reads TGTGCCTGGAGTGTACAGCAAGAGACCCAGTACTTC.

J is TRBJ2-7 and V is TRBV7-2; D may be TRBD1 or TRBD2 (5 bases each). With 1 base removed from V and 6 bases from J, the gap between germline ends came to 16 bases. CDR1 is SGHTA and CDR2 is FQGNSA in the germline V gene. The CDR3 is 15 amino acids. The CDR3 is CASSLEGWGTREQYF. CDR3 coding DNA: TGTGCCAGCAGCTTAGAGGGGTGGGGGACCCGCGAGCAGTACTTC.

V is TRBV27 and J is TRBJ1-2; 11 bases line up with TRBD1. J gave up 0 bases and V 6 bases, and 3 bases lay outside the gene matches. This CDR3 has 15 amino acids. Germline V lookup: CDR1 MNHEY, CDR2 SMNVEV (reference sequence). The CDR3 DNA is TGTGCCAGCAGGACGGGACAGGGGGCTAACTATGGCTACACCTTC. Its translation: CASRTGQGANYGYTF.

This clone has only one observation. V gene TRBV25-1 combines with J gene TRBJ1-1; D is uncertain. The CDR3 covers 13 residues. The germline gives CDR1 MGHDK, CDR2 SYGVNS. V lost 7 bases to trimming and J lost 4 bases, with 13 bases between them. The chain's CDR3 is CASTRAAGTEAFF. Written as DNA, the CDR3 is TGTGCCAGCACACGGGCCGCGGGCACTGAAGCTTTCTTT.

The chain uses TRBV3-1 (or the pseudogene TRBV3-2) and TRBJ2-7; D may be TRBD1 (5 bases). This CDR3 has 16 residues. V lost 1 base to trimming and J lost 0 bases, with 13 bases between them. Germline V lookup: CDR1 LGHDT, CDR2 YNNKEL (reference sequence). CDR3 bases: TGTGCCAGCAGCCAAGGGGTGGGGCAGAGCTCCTACGAGCAGTACTTC. Translation: CASSQGVGQSSYEQYF.

In nucleotides, the CDR3 is TGTGCCAGCAGCCTCGGACAGGGGGCGACGGGAGATACGCAGTATTTT. This codes for CASSLGQGATGDTQYF. This chain uses TRBV7-2 with TRBJ2-3, with 11 positions matching TRBD1. Trimming took 5 bases from V and 5 from J; bases not matched to a gene: 9. The CDR3 consists of 16 residues. Germline V gives CDR1 SGHTA, CDR2 FQGNSA.

The rearrangement uses TRBV10-2 and TRBJ2-3; 12 bases are shared with TRBD2. Per the germline V gene, CDR1 is WSHSY and CDR2 is SAAADI. The V and J ends lost 0 bases and 6 bases, in that order; junction bases with no gene match: 10. The CDR3 loop spans 18 amino acids. The CDR3 region is CASSESFLAGGLTDTQYF. In DNA form, the CDR3 reads TGCGCCAGCAGTGAGTCGTTTCTAGCGGGGGGGCTCACTGATACGCAGTATTTT.

The chain links TRBV27 to TRBJ1-1; no clear D. CDR3 size: 15 residues. V gave up 4 bases and J gave up 0 bases, with 12 bases separating them. The germline CDR1 and CDR2 sequences are MNHEY and SMNVEV (reference sequence). CDR3 protein: CASSSHSEMNTEAFF. The CDR3 region has the DNA TGTGCCAGCAGTTCTCACTCGGAAATGAACACTGAAGCTTTCTTT.

The chain carries TRBV24-1 and TRBJ1-2; D uncertain. Trimming removed 4 bases at V and 4 bases at J, with 12 bases between. The CDR3 runs to 14 residues. Germline assignment: CDR1 KGHDR and CDR2 SFDVKD. CDR3 amino acids: CATSEPGIGYGYTF. For the CDR3, the DNA is TGTGCCACCAGTGAGCCCGGTATAGGCTATGGCTACACCTTC.

The chain is built from TRBV10-3 and TRBJ1-4; TRBD1 is a possible D gene (6 bases). This CDR3 is 13 amino acids long. CDR1 and CDR2 (germline): ENHRY, SYGVKD. The ends were cut back, 3 bases at V and 7 bases at J, with 9 bases in the middle. The CDR3 region is CAISDGTSEKLFF. The CDR3, as DNA: TGTGCCATCAGTGATGGGACAAGTGAAAAACTGTTTTTT.

J is TRBJ1-1 and V is TRBV5-1; D might be TRBD1 (6 bases). This CDR3 is 13 amino acids long. Deletions cut 3 bases from V and 1 base from J, with 7 bases between. In germline, CDR1 is SGHRS, CDR2 YFSETQ. In DNA, the CDR3 is TGCGCCAGCAGCTGGACAGCGAACACTGAAGCTTTCTTT. It specifies CASSWTANTEAFF.

This chain links TRBV15 with TRBJ2-5, with TRBD2 matching 7 bases. Germline values: CDR1 LNHNV, CDR2 YYDKDF (reference sequence). V shed 9 bases, J shed 4 bases, and the junction held 14 bases outside the gene matches. The CDR3 is 15 residues long. In nucleotides, the CDR3 is TGTGCCACGGAGTCGCGGGGAGGGTCAGTAGAGACCCAGTACTTC. Its protein product is CATESRGGSVETQYF.

The gene calls are TRBV7-9 and TRBJ1-6; 9 nucleotides align to TRBD1. The V gene end was trimmed by 4 bases and the J gene end by 7 bases; junction bases not matched to a gene: 8. The CDR3 length is 16 residues. Germline V gene data show CDR1 as SEHNR and CDR2 as FQNEAQ (reference sequence). The CDR3 sequence is CASSSIQGARNSPLHF. The CDR3 DNA is TGTGCCAGCAGCTCAATACAGGGGGCGCGCAATTCACCCCTCCACTTT.

This chain links TRBV5-5 with TRBJ2-7; D unresolved. Germline values: CDR1 SGHKS, CDR2 YYEKEE (reference sequence). Trimming left V 0 bases short and J 2 bases short, with 12 bases between. CDR3 length: 15 residues. Here the CDR3 reads CASSLAFKEPYEQYF. The CDR3 nucleotides read TGTGCCAGCAGCTTGGCTTTTAAGGAGCCCTACGAGCAGTACTTC.

The V and J genes are TRBV5-5 and TRBJ1-4, with D hard to call. Germline lookup yields CDR1 SGHKS and CDR2 YYEKEE (reference sequence). The CDR3 consists of 16 residues. V dropped 1 base and J dropped 4 bases, with 14 bases sitting between them. The CDR3 loop reads CASSLYFRAGNEKLFF. Here the CDR3 DNA reads TGTGCCAGCAGCTTGTATTTCCGGGCCGGTAATGAAAAACTGTTTTTT.

The V call is TRBV11-2, the J call TRBJ1-3; D remains ambiguous. The CDR3 consists of 12 residues. V lost 4 bases to trimming and J lost 0 bases, with 1 base between them. Germline V gene lookup returns CDR1 SGHAT and CDR2 FQNNGV. The CDR3 sequence is CASSYSGNTIYF. In DNA form, the CDR3 reads TGTGCCAGCAGCTACTCTGGAAACACCATATATTTT.

This sequence joins TRBV10-2 and TRBJ2-3; D gene ambiguous. Between the trimmed V and J ends, which lost 3 bases and 14 bases, there was a span of 21 bases. The CDR3 loop spans 14 amino acids. The germline V gene encodes CDR1 WSHSY and CDR2 SAAADI. The CDR3 DNA reads TGCGCCAGCAGTGATTCCTATCTAACCTCGTCTCTGTATTTT. Its translation: CASSDSYLTSSLYF.

V usage is TRBV9 and J usage is TRBJ1-3; maybe TRBD1 (5 bases). The CDR3 is 16 residues long. CDR1 is SGDLS, CDR2 YYNGEE, per germline. The V end lost 3 bases, the J end lost 7 bases, and 20 bases lay between the germline ends. The CDR3: CASSAGPRTTWNTIYF. The CDR3 DNA is TGTGCCAGCAGCGCGGGACCTAGAACCACATGGAACACCATATATTTT. The whole variable domain, remainder taken from reference TRBV9 and TRBJ1-3, is DSGVTQTPKHLITATGQRVTLRCSPRSGDLSVYWYQQSLDQGLQFLIQYYNGEERAKGNILERFSAQQFPDLHSELNLSSLELGDSALYFCASSAGPRTTWNTIYFGEGSWLTVV.

The rearrangement uses TRBV19 and TRBJ2-7, with D possibly matching TRBD1 (7 bases). V was pared by 7 bases and J by 7 bases, with 20 bases between. The germline V gene encodes CDR1 LNHDA and CDR2 SQIVND (reference sequence). This CDR3 has 14 residues. The CDR3 nucleotides read TGTGCCAGTAATCGGGCGGAGGGGGCCGGAGAGCAGTACTTC. This sequence encodes CASNRAEGAGEQYF.

The V call is TRBV5-1, the J call TRBJ2-7; TRBD1 matches at 9 bases. Germline assignment: CDR1 SGHRS and CDR2 YFSETQ. The CDR3 covers 14 residues. V gave up 0 bases and J gave up 3 bases; unmatched junction bases: 1. Here the CDR3 reads CASSLAGQGYEQYF. Written as DNA, the CDR3 is TGCGCCAGCAGCTTGGCGGGACAGGGCTACGAGCAGTACTTC.

The V call is TRBV18, the J call TRBJ1-4; D gene unclear. The germline gives CDR1 KGHSH, CDR2 LQKENI. V lost 3 bases and J lost 7, with 12 bases in between. The CDR3 spans 14 residues. The CDR3 protein is CASSPNTKGEKLFF. The CDR3 DNA follows: TGTGCCAGCTCACCGAACACAAAAGGTGAAAAACTGTTTTTT.